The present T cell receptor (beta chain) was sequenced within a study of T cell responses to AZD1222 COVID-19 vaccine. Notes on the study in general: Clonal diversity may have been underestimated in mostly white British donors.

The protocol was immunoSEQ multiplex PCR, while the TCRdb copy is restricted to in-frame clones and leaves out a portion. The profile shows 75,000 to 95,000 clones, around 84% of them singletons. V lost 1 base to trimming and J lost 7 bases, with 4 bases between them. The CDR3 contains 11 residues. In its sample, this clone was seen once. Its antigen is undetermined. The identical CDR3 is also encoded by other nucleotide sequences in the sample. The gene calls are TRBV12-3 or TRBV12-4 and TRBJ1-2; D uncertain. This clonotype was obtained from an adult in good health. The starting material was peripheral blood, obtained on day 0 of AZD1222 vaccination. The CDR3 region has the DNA TGTGCCAGCAGTTTAGGGTCTGGCTACACCTTC. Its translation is CASSLGSGYTF.